The 16 T cell receptor beta chains below were found in one sample sequenced in a study of beta chain features in type 1 diabetes. The entirety of the isolated RNA underwent reverse transcription, so expressed TCRB transcripts were sequenced. Some clones are missing from TCRdb's copy, which holds only in-frame ones; the method was immunoSEQ multiplex PCR. Here the sample spans more than 300,000 clones, roughly 16% being singletons. Input material: naive CD4+ T cells from blood. These receptors all stem from a woman under 30 in good health.

This clone was counted between two and nine times. This chain uses TRBV19 with TRBJ1-2, with D maybe TRBD1 (6 bases). The CDR3 is 15 amino acids. In germline, CDR1 is LNHDA, CDR2 SQIVND (reference sequence). The V end was cut by 2 bases, the J end by 4 bases, with 14 bases between. The CDR3 DNA sequence: TGTGCCAGTAGTATACCCACGACAGGACCCTATGGCTACACCTTC. It specifies CASSIPTTGPYGYTF.

The rearrangement joins TRBV7-9 to TRBJ2-2; D gene uncertain. The CDR3 has 15 residues. Germline assignment: CDR1 SEHNR and CDR2 FQNEAQ (reference sequence). V was trimmed by 8 bases and J by 3 bases, leaving 16 bases between them. For the CDR3, the DNA is TGTGCCAGCCTCCCTTGGCGACACCACACCGGGGAGCTGTTTTTT. Protein sequence: CASLPWRHHTGELFF.

J is TRBJ1-2 and V is TRBV5-1; possible D gene TRBD1, 6 bases. Per the germline V gene, CDR1 is SGHRS and CDR2 is YFSETQ. The V end was cut by 4 bases, the J end by 4 bases, with 14 bases between. CDR3 length: 14 residues. CDR3 protein: CASSPRGNPYGYTF. The CDR3 region has the DNA TGCGCCAGCAGCCCCAGGGGCAACCCCTATGGCTACACCTTC.

V is TRBV2 and J is TRBJ1-5; no firm D call. V was trimmed by 7 bases and J by 7 bases, leaving 11 bases between them. The CDR3 loop spans 12 amino acids. CDR1 SNHLY and CDR2 FYNNEI come from the germline V gene. CDR3 bases: TGTGCCAGCAAGGGTAGGGAGCAGCCCCAGCATTTT. Its protein product is CASKGREQPQHF. The full variable domain, in which reference TRBV2 and TRBJ1-5 provide the parts outside the CDR3, is EPEVTQTPSHQVTQMGQEVILRCVPISNHLYFYWYRQILGQKVEFLVSFYNNEISEKSEIFDDQFSVERPDGSNFTLKIRSTKLEDSAMYFCASKGREQPQHFGDGTRLSIL.

The table lists this clone with a few counts. The chain links TRBV29-1 to TRBJ2-2; 15 nucleotides agree with TRBD2. Losses at the gene ends were 7 bases for V and 3 bases for J; bases not matched to a gene: 9. The CDR3 runs 17 residues. Germline CDR1 and CDR2: SQVTM and ANQGSEA. The CDR3 spells CSARTSGRVWDTGELFF. CDR3 nucleotides: TGCAGCGCAAGGACTAGCGGGAGGGTGTGGGACACCGGGGAGCTGTTTTTT.

The chain recombines TRBV7-6 with TRBJ2-1; 10 nucleotides line up with TRBD2. The CDR3 spans 16 residues. From germline, CDR1 is SGHVS and CDR2 FNYEAQ. The ends lost 4 bases at V and 3 bases at J; junction bases unmatched: 6. CDR3: CASSSLAGVGYNEQFF. The CDR3 DNA follows: TGTGCCAGCAGCTCGCTAGCGGGAGTTGGCTACAATGAGCAGTTCTTC.

The chain joins TRBV6-6 to TRBJ2-2; the match to TRBD1 covers 8 bases. The germline gives CDR1 MNHNY, CDR2 SVGAGI (reference sequence). Trimming took 4 bases from V and 5 from J; bases not matched to a gene: 9. CDR3 length: 16 residues. The CDR3 coding sequence is TGTGCCAGCAGTTCCTCCGGACAGGGAAGGACCGGGGAGCTGTTTTTT. Residues: CASSSSGQGRTGELFF.

Concerning this clone: Other DNA sequences of this sample code for an identical CDR3. V and J are TRBV29-1 and TRBJ2-5, with D perhaps TRBD2 (5 bases). Between the trimmed V and J ends, which lost 2 bases and 5 bases, there was a span of 6 bases. Germline V CDR1 and CDR2: SQVTM, ANQGSEA. This CDR3 is built from 11 residues. Here the CDR3 DNA reads TGCAGCGTTGAAACGGGGGAGACCCAGTACTTC. Residues: CSVETGETQYF.

In its sample, this clone was seen a few times. The chain employs TRBV6-5 and TRBJ2-5; tentatively, D is TRBD1 (5 bases). The CDR3 extends over 12 amino acids. Trimming took 6 bases from V and 4 from J, leaving 9 bases between them. Germline CDR1 and CDR2: MNHEY and SVGAGI. Written as DNA, the CDR3 is TGTGCCAGCAGAGACAGTCGAGAGACCCAGTACTTC. The encoded protein is CASRDSRETQYF.

In nucleotides, the CDR3 is TGCAGCGTCGCTGGGGTTGGACAGGGGGCCGGGGAGCTGTTTTTT. This encodes CSVAGVGQGAGELFF. The chain joins TRBV29-1 to TRBJ2-2; 10 bases line up with TRBD1. Looked up from germline, CDR1 is SQVTM and CDR2 is ANQGSEA. This CDR3 contains 15 residues. J was trimmed by 6 bases and V by 6 bases; bases with no gene match: 10.

This clone was picked up a small number of times. The chain employs TRBV7-8 and TRBJ2-7; the match to TRBD1 covers 7 bases. This CDR3 is 16 amino acids long. V lost 2 bases to trimming and J lost 6 bases; unmatched junction nucleotides: 13. Looked up from germline, CDR1 is SGHVS and CDR2 is FQNEAQ. CDR3 nucleotides: TGTGCCAGCAGCTTATGGGAAAACGACAGGGTTTCCGAGCAGTACTTC. It specifies CASSLWENDRVSEQYF.

The chain has TRBV6-6 and TRBJ2-5, with a weak D call TRBD1 (5 bases). There are 12 residues in the CDR3. V was cut by 11 bases and J by 2 bases, with 12 bases left in between. The germline CDR1 and CDR2 sequences are MNHNY and SVGAGI (reference sequence). CDR3 in DNA: TGTGCCGGGGCCGACTCTCAAGAGACCCAGTACTTC. Its protein product is CAGADSQETQYF.

This clone was counted between two and nine times. The rearrangement links TRBV29-1 to TRBJ2-3; TRBD2 aligns across 7 bases. Germline values: CDR1 SQVTM, CDR2 ANQGSEA. CDR3 length equals 14 residues. V shed 2 bases and J 4 bases; nucleotides not matched to a gene: 6. CDR3: CSVEMWAGADTQYF. In DNA, the CDR3 is TGCAGCGTTGAAATGTGGGCGGGAGCAGATACGCAGTATTTT.

This clone appeared a single time. This chain uses TRBV30 with TRBJ2-7, with D perhaps matching TRBD2 (6 bases). The CDR3 consists of 14 residues. Germline values: CDR1 GTSNPN, CDR2 SVGIG (reference sequence). Trimming took 3 bases from V and 3 from J, leaving 15 bases between them. CDR3 loop: CAWRSGTSNYEQYF. CDR3 nucleotides: TGTGCCTGGAGGTCCGGGACTTCCAACTACGAGCAGTACTTC.

This clone was picked up a small number of times. CDR3 sequence (DNA): TGTGCCAGCAGCTTAGGGCCGGGACAGTTGGGCACAGATACGCAGTATTTT. Translating gives CASSLGPGQLGTDTQYF. The chain carries TRBV7-9 and TRBJ2-3; 7 bases agree with TRBD1. With 1 base clipped from V and 1 base from J, the junction kept 8 bases outside the gene matches. The CDR3 runs to 17 residues. CDR1 SEHNR and CDR2 FQNEAQ come from the germline V gene (reference sequence).

The chain couples TRBV4-1 to TRBJ2-7; no firm D call. Trimming stripped 2 bases from V and 3 bases from J, with 23 bases between. The CDR3 contains 18 residues. Germline V gives CDR1 MGHRA, CDR2 YSYEKL. DNA of the CDR3: TGCGCCAGCAGCCAATTCGTTTCCCTTGAGCGAATGATCTACGAGCAGTACTTC. Translation: CASSQFVSLERMIYEQYF.